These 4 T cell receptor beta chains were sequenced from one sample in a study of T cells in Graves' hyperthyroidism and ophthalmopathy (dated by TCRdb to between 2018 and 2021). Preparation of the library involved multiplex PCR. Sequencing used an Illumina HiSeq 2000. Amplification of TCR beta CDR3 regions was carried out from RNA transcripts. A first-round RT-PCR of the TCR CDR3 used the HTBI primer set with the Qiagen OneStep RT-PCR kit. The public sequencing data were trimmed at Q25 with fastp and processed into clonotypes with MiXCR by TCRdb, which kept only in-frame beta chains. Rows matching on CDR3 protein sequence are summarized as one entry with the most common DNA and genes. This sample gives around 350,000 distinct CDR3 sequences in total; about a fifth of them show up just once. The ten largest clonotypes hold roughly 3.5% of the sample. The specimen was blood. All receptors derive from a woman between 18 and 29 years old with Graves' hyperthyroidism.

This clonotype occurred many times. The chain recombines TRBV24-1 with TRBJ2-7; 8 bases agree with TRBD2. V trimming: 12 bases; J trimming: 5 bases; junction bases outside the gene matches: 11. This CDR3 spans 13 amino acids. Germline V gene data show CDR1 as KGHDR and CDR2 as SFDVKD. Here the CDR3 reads CAVSGGAMNEQYF. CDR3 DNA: TGTGCCGTCTCGGGGGGGGCGATGAACGAGCAGTACTTC.

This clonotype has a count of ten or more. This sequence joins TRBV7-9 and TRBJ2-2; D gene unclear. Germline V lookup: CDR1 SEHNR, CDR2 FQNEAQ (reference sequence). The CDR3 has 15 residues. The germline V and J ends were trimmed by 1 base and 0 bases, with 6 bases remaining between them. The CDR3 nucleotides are TGTGCCAGCAGCTTAGTGGCGGCGAACACCGGGGAGCTGTTTTTT. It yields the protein CASSLVAANTGELFF.

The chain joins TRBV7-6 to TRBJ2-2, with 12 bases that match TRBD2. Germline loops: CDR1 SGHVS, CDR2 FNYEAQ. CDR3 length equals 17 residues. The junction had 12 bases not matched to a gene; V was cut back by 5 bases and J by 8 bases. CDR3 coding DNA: TGTGCCAGCAGCCCCCGGCTAGCGGGGGGGCCTACGGGGGAGCTGTTTTTT. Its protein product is CASSPRLAGGPTGELFF.

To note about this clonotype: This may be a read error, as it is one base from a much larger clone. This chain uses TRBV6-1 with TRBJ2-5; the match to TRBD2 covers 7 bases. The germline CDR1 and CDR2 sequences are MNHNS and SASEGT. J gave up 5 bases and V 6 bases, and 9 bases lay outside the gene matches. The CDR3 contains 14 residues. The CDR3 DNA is TGTGCCAGCAGAATACCCGGGGGGTCGGAGACCCAGTACTTC. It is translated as CASRIPGGSETQYF.